This T cell receptor beta chain was captured in a study of T cell responses to AZD1222 COVID-19 vaccine. In the study overall: Second-dose intervals near 4 or 12 weeks were combined.

As regards this clone: The antigen remains unidentified.

Clones were read by immunoSEQ multiplex PCR, and TCRdb kept only the in-frame ones, dropping some. The table includes about 140,000 clones, roughly 88% detected once. V lost 3 bases, J lost 5 bases, and 3 bases stayed unmatched. Germline assignment: CDR1 MRHNA and CDR2 SNTAGT. The CDR3 is made up of 14 amino acids. General study findings and limits: The donor group comprised mostly white British people and more females; the analysis possibly underestimated clonal diversity. Increases in Spike-specific TCR breadth and depth were seen after two AZD1222 doses. Seropositive AZD1222 recipients at baseline numbered only five or six.

The chain joins TRBV6-4 to TRBJ2-7, with TRBD2 matching 11 bases. Here the sequenced sample was peripheral blood, taken on day 0 of AZD1222 vaccination. The sequence came from an adult in good health. CDR3 sequence: CASSELAGADEQYF. DNA of the CDR3: TGTGCCAGCAGTGAACTAGCGGGAGCTGACGAGCAGTACTTC.